The rows below give T cell receptor beta chains drawn from one sample of a study of blood T cell repertoires in COVID-19. Measured with immunoSEQ multiplex PCR; TCRdb has only the in-frame clones, and not every one. The sample holds roughly 200,000 clones, 82% seen once. Sequencing was carried out using peripheral blood. The receptor source for this set is a woman older than 75 with COVID-19, enrolled during active disease. CDR3s include the opening cysteine and the closing phenylalanine or tryptophan. D genes are given only for firm matches. The size of a clone is reported for some rows only, either as once, few or many, or as a class for expanded clones.

D gene,V gene,CDR3 length,J gene,clone size,CDR3 protein,CDR3 DNA
.,TRBV24-1,13,TRBJ1-5,.,CATSDRSNQPQHF,TGTGCCACCAGTGACAGAAGCAATCAGCCCCAGCATTTT
.,TRBV27,12,TRBJ2-7,.,CASNDGGIEQYF,TGTGCCAGTAATGATGGGGGCATCGAGCAGTACTTC
.,TRBV29-1,11,TRBJ1-2,.,CSVEGGGGYTF,TGCAGCGTTGAAGGGGGGGGTGGCTACACCTTC
TRBD1,TRBV7-9,17,TRBJ1-3,.,CASSFETRQGPGNTIYF,TGTGCCAGCAGCTTCGAAACAAGACAGGGCCCTGGAAACACCATATATTTT
.,TRBV28,14,TRBJ1-5,.,CASLEGLGNQPQHF,TGTGCCAGCTTGGAGGGTTTAGGGAATCAGCCCCAGCATTTT
.,TRBV11-2,17,TRBJ2-3,.,CASSLRAGGRGEDTQYF,TGTGCCAGCAGCTTAAGGGCAGGGGGGCGTGGGGAGGATACGCAGTATTTT
TRBD1,TRBV11-3,17,TRBJ2-1,.,CASSRRSPGQGNNEQFF,TGTGCCAGCAGCCGCAGATCTCCGGGACAGGGCAACAATGAGCAGTTCTTC
TRBD1,TRBV6-7,17,TRBJ2-7,.,CASSHLTMGQGIYEQYF,TGTGCCAGCAGTCACCTTACCATGGGACAGGGGATTTACGAGCAGTACTTC
.,TRBV12-2,15,TRBJ2-7,many,CASRFRQGSSYEQYF,TGTGCAAGTCGCTTCCGGCAGGGAAGCTCCTACGAGCAGTACTTC
TRBD1,TRBV30,15,TRBJ1-4,.,CAWSAGTGEKEKLFF,TGTGCCTGGAGTGCCGGGACAGGGGAGAAGGAAAAACTGTTTTTT
.,TRBV4-1,17,TRBJ2-7,few,CASSQARGGDSKYEQYF,TGCGCCAGCAGCCAAGCTCGAGGCGGGGACTCAAAATACGAGCAGTACTTC
TRBD1,TRBV9,15,TRBJ2-7,.,CASSVETGMQNEQYF,TGTGCCAGCAGCGTAGAGACAGGGATGCAGAACGAGCAGTACTTC
.,TRBV18,14,TRBJ1-2,.,CASSPQGLWSGYTF,TGTGCCAGCTCGCCTCAGGGGCTTTGGTCTGGCTACACCTTC